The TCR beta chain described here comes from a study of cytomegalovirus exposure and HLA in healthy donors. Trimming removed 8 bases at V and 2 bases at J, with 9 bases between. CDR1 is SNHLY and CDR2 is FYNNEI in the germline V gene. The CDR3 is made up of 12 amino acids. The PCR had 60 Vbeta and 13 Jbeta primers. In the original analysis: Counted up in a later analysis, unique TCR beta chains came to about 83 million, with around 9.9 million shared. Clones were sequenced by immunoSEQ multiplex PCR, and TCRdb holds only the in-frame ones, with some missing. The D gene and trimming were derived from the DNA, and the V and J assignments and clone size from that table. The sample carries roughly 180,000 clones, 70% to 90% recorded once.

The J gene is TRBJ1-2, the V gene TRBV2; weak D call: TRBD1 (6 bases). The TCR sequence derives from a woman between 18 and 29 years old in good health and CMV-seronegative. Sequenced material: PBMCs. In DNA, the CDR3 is TGTGCCAGCGCCACAGGGAACTATGGCTACACCTTC. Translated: CASATGNYGYTF.